The present T cell receptor (beta chain) was sequenced within a study of chemoradiotherapy in HPV16-positive cancers. From germline, CDR1 is SQVTM and CDR2 ANQGSEA. V lost 7 bases, J lost 0 bases, and 12 bases stayed unmatched. This CDR3 is 16 amino acids long. Produced via immunoSEQ multiplex PCR; TCRdb's table is partial and in-frame only. The table includes about 5,000 clones, about 83% detected once. This material consisted of tumor tissue, taken from a patient who underwent chemoradiotherapy. The TCR originated in a human donor with HPV-associated anogenital cancer. The chain is built from TRBV29-1 and TRBJ1-3; 7 nucleotides agree with TRBD1. DNA for the CDR3: TGCAGCGCTCTGGGGGGACAGCATTACTCTGGAAACACCATATATTTT. Amino acid sequence: CSALGGQHYSGNTIYF.